In its sample, the clone carrying this T cell receptor (beta chain) was seen a few times. Its antigen is still unknown. Trimming removed 8 bases from V and 1 base from J; junction bases left unmatched: 2. CDR3 length: 13 amino acids. The germline V gene encodes CDR1 SNHLY and CDR2 FYNNEI. This specimen belongs to a study of beta chain features in type 1 diabetes. Whole-study findings and limits: Patients showed naive, central memory and Treg TCRB repertoires that appeared more similar than those of healthy donors. Shorter TCRB CDR3s, moderately but significantly so, were found in Type 1 diabetes patients in all four CD4+ subsets.

Since all of the isolated RNA was reverse transcribed, expressed TCRB transcripts were what got sequenced. Method: immunoSEQ multiplex PCR; TCRdb's copy keeps in-frame clones and lacks some. The sample lists 200,000 to 300,000 clones, about 20% occurring once. V is TRBV2 and J is TRBJ2-1; 7 nucleotides line up with TRBD2. This clonotype originated in a woman in her 40s with type 1 diabetes. The sample was naive CD4+ T cells from blood. The CDR3 DNA reads as TGTGCCAGCGGGGGGGAATCCTACAATGAGCAGTTCTTC. This gives the protein CASGGESYNEQFF. The entire variable domain, with the rest obtained from reference TRBV2 and TRBJ2-1, is as follows: EPEVTQTPSHQVTQMGQEVILRCVPISNHLYFYWYRQILGQKVEFLVSFYNNEISEKSEIFDDQFSVERPDGSNFTLKIRSTKLEDSAMYFCASGGESYNEQFFGPGTRLTVL.